Below, 28 T cell receptor beta chains from the same sample are listed, as sequenced in a study of blood T cell repertoires in COVID-19. Profiling relied on immunoSEQ multiplex PCR, and the TCRdb table lists in-frame clones only, not all of them. The repertoire holds 200,000 to 300,000 clones, with roughly 80% as singletons. Source material: peripheral blood. These receptors were taken from a woman of 80 years or more with acute or convalescent COVID-19.

The V gene is TRBV5-8, the J gene TRBJ1-3; 7 nucleotides line up with TRBD1. V trimming: 9 bases; J trimming: 3 bases; junction bases outside the gene matches: 9. This CDR3 is built from 14 residues. Germline V gene lookup returns CDR1 SGHTS and CDR2 YDEGEE. DNA for the CDR3: TGTGCCATCCCGGGACAGACTCGTGGAAACACCATATATTTT. It yields the protein CAIPGQTRGNTIYF.

To note about this clone: Distinct nucleotide sequences in the sample also encode this CDR3. This chain links TRBV3-1 (or the pseudogene TRBV3-2) with TRBJ2-1; the D is unclear. CDR1 is LGHDT, CDR2 YNNKEL, per germline (reference sequence). V lost 0 bases to trimming and J lost 4 bases, with 4 bases between them. The CDR3 is 13 residues long. CDR3 DNA: TGTGCCAGCAGCCAAGATCGGTACAATGAGCAGTTCTTC. It codes for CASSQDRYNEQFF.

The V call is TRBV6-2 or TRBV6-3, the J call TRBJ1-5; 8 bases are a match to TRBD1. V lost 6 bases and J lost 6; bases outside the gene matches: 16. Germline loops: CDR1 MNHEY, CDR2 SVGEGT. This CDR3 contains 17 residues. Here the CDR3 DNA reads TGTGCCAGCAGCCCTCGACAGGGGAGAGGCTTCGGTCAGCCCCAGCATTTT. It specifies CASSPRQGRGFGQPQHF.

The chain recombines TRBV6-1 with TRBJ1-2; TRBD1 aligns across 8 bases. V lost 0 bases, J lost 4 bases, and 4 bases stayed unmatched. CDR3 length: 15 residues. Per the germline V gene, CDR1 is MNHNS and CDR2 is SASEGT. In DNA form, the CDR3 reads TGTGCCAGCAGTGAAGCAGGACAGGGTGGCTATGGCTACACCTTC. Translation: CASSEAGQGGYGYTF.

This chain joins TRBV28 and TRBJ1-2, with a weak D call TRBD1 (6 bases). Trimming shortened V by 5 bases and J by 3 bases, and 13 bases separated the two germline ends. This CDR3 contains 14 residues. Germline assignment: CDR1 MDHEN and CDR2 SYDVKM. The CDR3 here is CASSLGQWDYGYTF. Written as DNA, the CDR3 is TGTGCCAGCAGTCTCGGACAGTGGGACTATGGCTACACCTTC.

This clone was detected a few times. The chain uses TRBV27 and TRBJ1-1, with D possibly being TRBD1 (6 bases). CDR3 length equals 13 residues. Germline lookup yields CDR1 MNHEY and CDR2 SMNVEV (reference sequence). Trimming pared 4 bases from V and 9 bases from J, leaving 15 bases between. CDR3 coding DNA: TGTGCCAGCAGTTATGGGAGGGGGGGGAAAGCTTTCTTT. This gives the protein CASSYGRGGKAFF.

The chain recombines TRBV10-3 with TRBJ2-3; 7 bases fit TRBD2. The CDR3 is made up of 14 amino acids. The V segment lost 6 bases and the J segment 0 bases; nucleotides outside the gene matches: 3. From germline, CDR1 is ENHRY and CDR2 SYGVKD. CDR3 amino acids: CAIRGSGSTDTQYF. In DNA form, the CDR3 reads TGTGCCATCAGGGGTAGCGGGAGCACAGATACGCAGTATTTT.

The chain joins TRBV19 to TRBJ1-4; D gene unclear. V gave up 0 bases and J gave up 3 bases, with 11 bases separating them. The CDR3 length is 16 residues. CDR1 is LNHDA, CDR2 SQIVND, per germline (reference sequence). In DNA, the CDR3 is TGTGCCAGTAGTATAGATCTAGCGGGGTCTAATGAAAAACTGTTTTTT. Residues: CASSIDLAGSNEKLFF.

V gene TRBV12-3 or TRBV12-4 combines with J gene TRBJ2-4; tentatively, D is TRBD2 (5 bases). Trimming took off 4 bases at V and 5 bases at J, with 9 bases between the two ends. The CDR3 extends over 13 amino acids. This CDR3 reads CASSYGVENIQYF. DNA for the CDR3: TGTGCCAGCAGTTACGGGGTGGAAAACATTCAGTACTTC.

Worth noting for this clone: Mismatch with germline at one junction end may stem from a read error. The rearrangement links TRBV5-1 to TRBJ2-1, with 8 bases that match TRBD2. In germline, CDR1 is SGHRS, CDR2 YFSETQ. This CDR3 region has 16 residues. CDR3 loop: CGSRGGGGSSYNEQFF. DNA of the CDR3: TGCGGCAGCCGGGGGGGCGGGGGTAGCTCCTACAATGAGCAGTTCTTC.

This clone was seen only a few times. This chain joins TRBV28 and TRBJ2-3; D might be TRBD2 (5 bases). This CDR3 region has 15 residues. Germline V lookup: CDR1 MDHEN, CDR2 SYDVKM. Trimming shortened V by 6 bases and J by 0 bases, and 13 bases separated the two germline ends. CDR3 DNA sequence: TGTGCCAGCAGGCCCGCGGGCCTGAGCACAGATACGCAGTATTTT. It translates to CASRPAGLSTDTQYF.

This chain uses TRBV19 with TRBJ2-3, with 11 bases fitting TRBD2. The CDR3 loop spans 16 amino acids. Germline V lookup: CDR1 LNHDA, CDR2 SQIVND (reference sequence). V was clipped by 2 bases and J by 5 bases; unmatched bases: 6. Here the CDR3 DNA reads TGTGCCAGTAGTATATATAGCGGGGGGGCTGGAGATACGCAGTATTTT. Translated, it gives CASSIYSGGAGDTQYF.

The gene calls are TRBV15 and TRBJ2-2, with D perhaps TRBD2 (5 bases). The CDR3 consists of 17 residues. Trimming removed 0 bases from V and 0 bases from J, with 11 bases in between. The V gene's germline CDR1 is LNHNV and CDR2 YYDKDF (reference sequence). This CDR3 is CATSRDYPAANTGELFF. DNA of the CDR3: TGTGCCACCAGCAGAGATTATCCAGCGGCGAACACCGGGGAGCTGTTTTTT.

This clone showed up just a few times. CDR3 DNA sequence: TGCAGCGTTGAGGGTTTAGTTGAGGCGGGGGCTTACCAAGAGACCCAGTACTTC. Translated: CSVEGLVEAGAYQETQYF. V usage is TRBV29-1 and J usage is TRBJ2-5; a possible D gene is TRBD2 (7 bases). Trimming shortened V by 3 bases and J by 0 bases, and 23 bases separated the two germline ends. Germline CDR1 and CDR2: SQVTM and ANQGSEA. CDR3 length: 18 amino acids.

The genes are TRBV19 and TRBJ1-2; D uncertain. Looked up from germline, CDR1 is LNHDA and CDR2 is SQIVND (reference sequence). The CDR3 contains 15 residues. The V gene lost 6 bases and the J gene lost 8 bases, with 22 bases spanning the gap. CDR3 loop: CASSPSEGSLRGYTF. The CDR3 DNA follows: TGTGCCAGTAGCCCCAGCGAAGGTTCGTTGAGGGGCTACACCTTC.

The chain carries TRBV5-1 and TRBJ2-2, with 7 bases matching TRBD1. The CDR3 contains 15 residues. Losses at the gene ends were 4 bases for V and 2 bases for J; bases not matched to a gene: 5. Germline values: CDR1 SGHRS, CDR2 YFSETQ. CDR3 sequence (DNA): TGCGCCAGCAGCCCCGGGACAGCAAACACCGGGGAGCTGTTTTTT. Translating gives CASSPGTANTGELFF.

V is TRBV19 and J is TRBJ2-4; 7 positions match TRBD1. V was pared by 6 bases and J by 7 bases, with 6 bases of the junction left unmatched. This CDR3 is 13 amino acids long. Germline assignment: CDR1 LNHDA and CDR2 SQIVND (reference sequence). CDR3 coding DNA: TGTGCCAGTAGCAACTCACAGGGGAACATTCAGTACTTC. It translates to CASSNSQGNIQYF.

The CDR3 region is CASSLGLAVIYEQYF. The CDR3 nucleotides are TGTGCCAGCAGCCTAGGACTAGCGGTGATCTACGAGCAGTACTTC. V is TRBV5-4 and J is TRBJ2-7; 10 bases match TRBD2. Per the germline V gene, CDR1 is SGHNT and CDR2 is YYREEE (reference sequence). The CDR3 has 15 residues. Germline trimming cut 4 bases from V and 3 bases from J; bases unmatched to any gene: 7.

This clone was seen only a few times. The chain carries TRBV6-5 and TRBJ2-7; TRBD2 agrees at 8 bases. The CDR3 has 13 amino acids. J was trimmed by 2 bases and V by 10 bases; bases with no gene match: 7. From germline, CDR1 is MNHEY and CDR2 SVGAGI. CDR3 sequence reads: CATGRASTYEQYF. In DNA form, the CDR3 reads TGTGCCACCGGGAGGGCCTCCACCTACGAGCAGTACTTC.

The chain recombines TRBV3-1 (or the pseudogene TRBV3-2) with TRBJ2-2; TRBD1 might be the D (6 bases). The V gene's germline CDR1 is LGHDT and CDR2 YNNKEL (reference sequence). CDR3 size: 15 residues. Between the trimmed V and J ends, which lost 1 base and 6 bases, there was a span of 12 bases. This chain's CDR3 is CASSQVQGFAGELFF. CDR3 DNA sequence: TGTGCCAGCAGCCAAGTACAGGGTTTTGCCGGGGAGCTGTTTTTT.

The chain has TRBV6-4 and TRBJ2-3; maybe TRBD1 (5 bases). This CDR3 is built from 13 residues. V shed 5 bases and J shed 5 bases, with 11 bases lying between them. Germline V gene lookup returns CDR1 MRHNA and CDR2 SNTAGT. The CDR3 here is CASSLERGDTQYF. CDR3 DNA: TGTGCCAGCAGTCTCGAAAGGGGAGATACGCAGTATTTT.

This clone appeared a single time. An end of the junction differs from the germline gene, which may be a read error. The chain links TRBV19 to TRBJ2-3; TRBD2 matches at 11 bases. The CDR3 has 16 residues. The germline CDR1 and CDR2 sequences are LNHDA and SQIVND (reference sequence). The CDR3 here is CASSSGGALGTDTQYF. CDR3 nucleotides: TGTGCCAGCAGTAGCGGGGGGGCCCTTGGCACAGATACGCAGTATTTT.

This clone was detected only a few times. The rearrangement joins TRBV14 to TRBJ2-5; tentative D call: TRBD1 (5 bases). Trimming removed 4 bases at V and 1 base at J, with 13 bases between. This CDR3 is built from 15 residues. Germline CDR1 is SGHDN and CDR2 is FVKESK. CDR3 region: CASSRGPFLQETQYF. The CDR3 DNA reads as TGTGCCAGCAGCCGGGGCCCTTTCCTCCAAGAGACCCAGTACTTC.

This clone has just a few counts. The chain links TRBV11-2 to TRBJ2-7; TRBD1 is a possible D gene (6 bases). This CDR3 has 15 residues. The germline gives CDR1 SGHAT, CDR2 FQNNGV. The V and J ends lost 3 bases and 5 bases respectively, with 17 bases between them. DNA of the CDR3: TGTGCCAGCAGCTTCCAGACAGGTACGAGGGACGAGCAGTACTTC. Protein sequence: CASSFQTGTRDEQYF.

This clone appeared a single time. This chain joins TRBV19 and TRBJ1-5; D might be TRBD1 (6 bases). Trimming stripped 4 bases from V and 4 bases from J, with 11 bases between. The CDR3 is 14 amino acids. Per germline, CDR1 LNHDA and CDR2 SQIVND (reference sequence). The CDR3 spells CASSNRQENQPQHF. CDR3 DNA: TGTGCCAGTAGTAACCGACAGGAGAATCAGCCCCAGCATTTT.

This clone was observed a single time. The genes are TRBV5-4 and TRBJ2-7, with 7 positions matching TRBD1. Trimming at V came to 0 bases and at J to 0 bases, leaving 3 bases not matched to a gene. This CDR3 has 15 residues. CDR1 and CDR2 from the germline V gene are SGHNT and YYREEE (reference sequence). The CDR3 bases are TGTGCCAGCAGCTTGGGGGGACAGCTCTCCTACGAGCAGTACTTC. Translated: CASSLGGQLSYEQYF.

CDR3 sequence: CASSPRDRVGPEAFF. The CDR3 DNA reads as TGTGCCAGCAGTCCAAGGGACAGGGTGGGCCCTGAAGCTTTCTTT. The rearrangement uses TRBV28 and TRBJ1-1, with TRBD1 identical over 9 bases. The ends lost 5 bases at V and 6 bases at J; junction bases unmatched: 10. This CDR3 has 15 residues. The V gene's germline CDR1 is MDHEN and CDR2 SYDVKM. The full variable domain, completed using reference TRBV28 and TRBJ1-1, is DVKVTQSSRYLVKRTGEKVFLECVQDMDHENMFWYRQDPGLGLRLIYFSYDVKMKEKGDIPEGYSVSREKKERFSLILESASTNQTSMYLCASSPRDRVGPEAFFGQGTRLTVV.

This chain uses TRBV10-2 with TRBJ1-1, with 7 bases fitting TRBD1. Germline-derived CDR1 and CDR2 are WSHSY and SAAADI. With 8 bases clipped from V and 5 bases from J, the junction kept 8 bases outside the gene matches. This CDR3 spans 13 amino acids. The CDR3 DNA reads TGCGCCAGCGGAGGGGGCGGGAGGACTGAAGCTTTCTTT. It yields the protein CASGGGGRTEAFF.